This T cell receptor (beta chain) was retrieved from a study of cytomegalovirus exposure and HLA in healthy donors. Whole-study findings and limits: Rare TCR sequences predominated, though certain public TCRs were found in many donors. In the analysis, some V segments, TRBV6-2 and TRBV6-3 included, were excluded as indistinguishable. Later on, an analysis tied 15,000 or so TCR beta sequences to HLA alleles at 0.05 false discovery rate. The authors enumerated around 150 TCR beta chains as linked to cytomegalovirus.

PCR involved 60 Vbeta and 13 Jbeta primers. Clones were read by immunoSEQ multiplex PCR, and TCRdb kept only the in-frame ones, dropping some. The sample holds some 110,000 clones, less than 85% seen once. Concerning this clone itself: No antigen is known for it.

Germline CDR1 is SEHNR and CDR2 is FQNEAQ (reference sequence). The CDR3 length is 16 residues. V shed 5 bases and J shed 0 bases, with 13 bases lying between them. Sample: PBMCs. The clonotype originates from a man aged 45-65 years in good health and CMV-seropositive. The V call is TRBV7-9, the J call TRBJ1-4, with D possibly matching TRBD1 (5 bases). Here the CDR3 reads CASSPRDSPTNEKLFF. The CDR3 region has the DNA TGTGCCAGCAGCCCTCGGGACTCCCCAACTAATGAAAAACTGTTTTTT.